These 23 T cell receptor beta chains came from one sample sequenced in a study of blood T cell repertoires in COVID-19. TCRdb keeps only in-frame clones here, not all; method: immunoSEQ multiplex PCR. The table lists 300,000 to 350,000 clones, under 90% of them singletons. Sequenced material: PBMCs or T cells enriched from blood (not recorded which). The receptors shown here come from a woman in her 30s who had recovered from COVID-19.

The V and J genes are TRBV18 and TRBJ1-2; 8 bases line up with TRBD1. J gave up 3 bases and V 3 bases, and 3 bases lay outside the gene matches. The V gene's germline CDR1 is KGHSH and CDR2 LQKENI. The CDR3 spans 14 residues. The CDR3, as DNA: TGTGCCAGCTCACCTTCGGGACAGGACTATGGCTACACCTTC. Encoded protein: CASSPSGQDYGYTF. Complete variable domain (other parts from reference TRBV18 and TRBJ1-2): NAGVMQNPRHLVRRRGQEARLRCSPMKGHSHVYWYRQLPEEGLKFMVYLQKENIIDESGMPKERFSAEFPKEGPSILRIQQVVRGDSAAYFCASSPSGQDYGYTFGSGTRLTVV.

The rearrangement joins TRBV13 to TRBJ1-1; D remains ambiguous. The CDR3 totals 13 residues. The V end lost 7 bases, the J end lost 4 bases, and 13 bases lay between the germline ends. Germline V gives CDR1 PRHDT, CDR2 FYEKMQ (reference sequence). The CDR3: CASIYQPGTEAFF. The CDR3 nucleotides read TGTGCCAGCATATACCAACCCGGCACTGAAGCTTTCTTT.

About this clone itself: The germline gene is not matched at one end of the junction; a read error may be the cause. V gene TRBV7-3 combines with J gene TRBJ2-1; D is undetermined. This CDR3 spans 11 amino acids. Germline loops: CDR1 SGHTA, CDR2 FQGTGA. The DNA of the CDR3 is TGTGCCAGCAGCTCCGACAATGAGCAGTTCTTC. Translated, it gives CASSSDNEQFF.

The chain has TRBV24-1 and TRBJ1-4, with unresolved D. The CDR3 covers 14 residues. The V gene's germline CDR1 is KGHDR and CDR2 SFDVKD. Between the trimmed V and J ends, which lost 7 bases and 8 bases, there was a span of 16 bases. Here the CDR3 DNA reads TGTGCCACCAGGCCCGCGGGCTCAGAGGAAAAACTGTTTTTT. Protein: CATRPAGSEEKLFF.

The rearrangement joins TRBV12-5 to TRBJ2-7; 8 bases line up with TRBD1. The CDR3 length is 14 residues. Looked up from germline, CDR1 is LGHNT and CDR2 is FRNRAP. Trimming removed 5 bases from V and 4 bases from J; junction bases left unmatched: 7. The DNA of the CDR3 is TGTGCTAGTGGTCAGGGACAGGCCGCTTACGAGCAGTACTTC. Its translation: CASGQGQAAYEQYF.

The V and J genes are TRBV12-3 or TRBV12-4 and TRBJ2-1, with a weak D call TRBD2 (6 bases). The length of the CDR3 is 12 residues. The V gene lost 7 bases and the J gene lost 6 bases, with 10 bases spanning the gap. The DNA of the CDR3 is TGTGCCAGCAAGACTAGTTCCAATGAGCAGTTCTTC. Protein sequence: CASKTSSNEQFF.

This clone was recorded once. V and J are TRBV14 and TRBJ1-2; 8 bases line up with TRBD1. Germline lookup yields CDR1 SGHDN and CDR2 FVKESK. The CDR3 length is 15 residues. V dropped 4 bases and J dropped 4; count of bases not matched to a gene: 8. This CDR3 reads CASSPGTGAAYGYTF. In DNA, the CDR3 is TGTGCCAGCAGCCCCGGGACAGGCGCGGCCTATGGCTACACCTTC.

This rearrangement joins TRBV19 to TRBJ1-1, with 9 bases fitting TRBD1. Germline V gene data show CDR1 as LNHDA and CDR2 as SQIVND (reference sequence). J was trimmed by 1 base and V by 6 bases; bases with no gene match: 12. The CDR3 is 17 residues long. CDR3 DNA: TGTGCCAGTAGCCCGGGACAGGGCATACATAGGAACACTGAAGCTTTCTTT. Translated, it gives CASSPGQGIHRNTEAFF.

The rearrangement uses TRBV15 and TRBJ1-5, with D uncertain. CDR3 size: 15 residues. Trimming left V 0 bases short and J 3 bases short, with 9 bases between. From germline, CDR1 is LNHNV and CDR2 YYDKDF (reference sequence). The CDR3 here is CATSRDLQLNQPQHF. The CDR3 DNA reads TGTGCCACCAGCAGAGATCTACAGCTCAATCAGCCCCAGCATTTT.

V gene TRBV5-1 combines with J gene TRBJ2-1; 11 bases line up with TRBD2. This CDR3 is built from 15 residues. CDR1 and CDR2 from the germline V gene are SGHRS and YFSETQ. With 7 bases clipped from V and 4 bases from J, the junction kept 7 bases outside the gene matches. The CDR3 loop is CASRLAGPIYNEQFF. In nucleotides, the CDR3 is TGCGCCAGCCGACTAGCGGGACCGATTTACAATGAGCAGTTCTTC.

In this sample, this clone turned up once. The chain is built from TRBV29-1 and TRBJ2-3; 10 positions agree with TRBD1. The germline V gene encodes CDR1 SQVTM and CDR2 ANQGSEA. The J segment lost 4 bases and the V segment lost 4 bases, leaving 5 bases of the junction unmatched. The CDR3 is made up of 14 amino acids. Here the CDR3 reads CSVAKGQGSDTQYF. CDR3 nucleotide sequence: TGCAGCGTTGCAAAGGGACAGGGGTCAGATACGCAGTATTTT.

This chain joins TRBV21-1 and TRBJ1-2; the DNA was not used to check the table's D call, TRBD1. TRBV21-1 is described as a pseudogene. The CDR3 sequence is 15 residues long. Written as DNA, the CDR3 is TGTGCCAGCAGCAACGCCGGGACAGGGGACTATGGCTACACCTTC. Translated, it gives CASSNAGTGDYGYTF.

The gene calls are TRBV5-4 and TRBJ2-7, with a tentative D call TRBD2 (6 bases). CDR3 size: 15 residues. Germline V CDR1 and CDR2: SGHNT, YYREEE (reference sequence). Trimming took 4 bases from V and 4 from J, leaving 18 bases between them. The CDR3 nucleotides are TGTGCCAGCAGCCGGTTTGGTAGCGGAGGTTACGAGCAGTACTTC. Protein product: CASSRFGSGGYEQYF.

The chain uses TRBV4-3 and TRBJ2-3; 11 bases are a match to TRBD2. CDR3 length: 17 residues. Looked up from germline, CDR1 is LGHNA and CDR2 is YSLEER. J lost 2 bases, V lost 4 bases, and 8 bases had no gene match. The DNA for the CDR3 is TGCGCCAGCAGCCCACAATTAGCGGGAGGGCTCACAGATACGCAGTATTTT. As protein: CASSPQLAGGLTDTQYF.

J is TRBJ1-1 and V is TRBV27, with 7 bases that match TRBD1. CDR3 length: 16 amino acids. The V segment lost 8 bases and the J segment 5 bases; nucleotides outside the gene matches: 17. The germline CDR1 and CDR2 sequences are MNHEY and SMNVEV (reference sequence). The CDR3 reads CASGTVPPRGRTEAFF. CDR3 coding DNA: TGTGCCAGCGGGACAGTCCCACCGAGGGGTCGGACTGAAGCTTTCTTT.

CDR3 residues: CASSSVRLAGGTNTGELFF. The CDR3, as DNA: TGTGCCAGCAGTTCCGTCCGGCTAGCGGGAGGGACGAACACCGGGGAGCTGTTTTTT. This chain links TRBV6-2 or TRBV6-3 with TRBJ2-2, with TRBD2 matching over 12 bases. Per the germline V gene, CDR1 is MNHEY and CDR2 is SVGEGT. Trimming cost V 4 bases and J 0 bases; bases outside gene matches: 9. The CDR3 consists of 19 residues.

DNA for the CDR3: TGTGCCAGCAGCCAGAGACAGGGGTCCTACAATGAGCAGTTCTTC. Protein sequence: CASSQRQGSYNEQFF. The V gene is TRBV14, the J gene TRBJ2-1, with TRBD1 matching 8 bases. The CDR3 runs to 15 residues. With V trimmed by 3 bases and J by 1 base, 2 bases remained unmatched. Germline V gene sequence: CDR1 SGHDN, CDR2 FVKESK.

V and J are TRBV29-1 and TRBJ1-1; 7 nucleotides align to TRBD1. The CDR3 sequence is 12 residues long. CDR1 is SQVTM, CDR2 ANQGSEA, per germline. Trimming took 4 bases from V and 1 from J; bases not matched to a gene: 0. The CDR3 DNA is TGCAGCGTTGGACAGGGGAACACTGAAGCTTTCTTT. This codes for CSVGQGNTEAFF. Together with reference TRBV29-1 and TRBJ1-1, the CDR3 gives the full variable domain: SAVISQKPSRDICQRGTSLTIQCQVDSQVTMMFWYRQQPGQSLTLIATANQGSEATYESGFVIDKFPISRPNLTFSTLTVSNMSPEDSSIYLCSVGQGNTEAFFGQGTRLTVV.

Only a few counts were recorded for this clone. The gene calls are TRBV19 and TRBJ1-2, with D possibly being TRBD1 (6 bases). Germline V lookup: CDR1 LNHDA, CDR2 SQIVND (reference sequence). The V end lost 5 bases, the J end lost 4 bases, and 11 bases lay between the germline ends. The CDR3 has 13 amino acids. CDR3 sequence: CASSLTTGYGYTF. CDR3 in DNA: TGTGCCAGTAGTCTTACGACAGGCTATGGCTACACCTTC.

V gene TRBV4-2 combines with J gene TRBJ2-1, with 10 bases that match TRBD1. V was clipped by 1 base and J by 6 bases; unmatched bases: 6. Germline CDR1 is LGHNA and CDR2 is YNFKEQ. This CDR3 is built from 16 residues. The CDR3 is CASSQAPDRGLNEQFF. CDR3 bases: TGTGCCAGCAGCCAAGCCCCCGACAGGGGGCTCAATGAGCAGTTCTTC.

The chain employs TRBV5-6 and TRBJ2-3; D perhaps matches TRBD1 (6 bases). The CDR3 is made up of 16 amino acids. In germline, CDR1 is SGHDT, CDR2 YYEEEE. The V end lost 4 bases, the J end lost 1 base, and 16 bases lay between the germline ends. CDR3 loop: CASSRRTGYGTDTQYF. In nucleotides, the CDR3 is TGTGCCAGCAGCCGAAGAACAGGGTATGGCACAGATACGCAGTATTTT.

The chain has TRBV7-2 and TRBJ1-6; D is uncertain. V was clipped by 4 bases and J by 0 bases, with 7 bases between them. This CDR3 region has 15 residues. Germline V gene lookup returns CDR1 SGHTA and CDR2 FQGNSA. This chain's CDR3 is CASSWESSYNSPLHF. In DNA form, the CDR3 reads TGTGCCAGCAGCTGGGAGAGCTCCTATAATTCACCCCTCCACTTT.

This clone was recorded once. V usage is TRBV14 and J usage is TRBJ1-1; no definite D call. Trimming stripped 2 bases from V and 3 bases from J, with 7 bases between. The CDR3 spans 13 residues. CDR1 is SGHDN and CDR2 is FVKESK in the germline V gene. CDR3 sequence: CASSQFVDTEAFF. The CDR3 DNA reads TGTGCCAGCAGCCAATTCGTCGACACTGAAGCTTTCTTT.